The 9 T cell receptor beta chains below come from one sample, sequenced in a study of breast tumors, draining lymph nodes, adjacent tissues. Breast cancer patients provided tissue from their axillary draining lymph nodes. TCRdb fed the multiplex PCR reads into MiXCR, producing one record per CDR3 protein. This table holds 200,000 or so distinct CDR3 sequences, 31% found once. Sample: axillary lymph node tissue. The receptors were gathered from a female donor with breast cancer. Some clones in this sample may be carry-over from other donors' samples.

CDR3 nucleotide sequence: TGCGCCAGCAGCACGGCCGGGACTAGCACGGGGAATGAGCAGTTCTTC. This codes for CASSTAGTSTGNEQFF. The genes are TRBV5-1 and TRBJ2-1; 9 bases map to TRBD2. Unmatched junction bases numbered 12, after V lost 4 bases and J lost 7 bases. There are 16 residues in the CDR3. Germline CDR1 is SGHRS and CDR2 is YFSETQ.

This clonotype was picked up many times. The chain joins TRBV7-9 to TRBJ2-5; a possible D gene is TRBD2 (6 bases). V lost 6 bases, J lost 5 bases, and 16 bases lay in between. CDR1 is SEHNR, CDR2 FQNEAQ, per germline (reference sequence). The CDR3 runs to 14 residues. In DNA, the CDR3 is TGTGCCAGCAGGGCACTAGCCCAACCGGAGACCCAGTACTTC. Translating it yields CASRALAQPETQYF. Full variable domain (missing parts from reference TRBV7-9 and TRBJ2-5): DTGVSQNPRHKITKRGQNVTFRCDPISEHNRLYWYRQTLGQGPEFLTYFQNEAQLEKSRLLSDRFSAERPKGSFSTLEIQRTEQGDSAMYLCASRALAQPETQYFGPGTRLLVL.

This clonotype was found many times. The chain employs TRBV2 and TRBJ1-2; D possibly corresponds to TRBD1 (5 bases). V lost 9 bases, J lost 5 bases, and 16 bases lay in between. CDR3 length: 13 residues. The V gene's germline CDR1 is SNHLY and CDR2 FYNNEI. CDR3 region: CASLKGISYGYTF. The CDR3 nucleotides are TGTGCCAGTCTTAAGGGGATCTCGTATGGCTACACCTTC.

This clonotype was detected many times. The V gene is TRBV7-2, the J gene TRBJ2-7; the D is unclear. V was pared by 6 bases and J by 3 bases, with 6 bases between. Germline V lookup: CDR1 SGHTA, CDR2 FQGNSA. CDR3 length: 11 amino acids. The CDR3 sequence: CASRANYEQYF. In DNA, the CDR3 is TGTGCCAGCAGGGCCAACTACGAGCAGTACTTC. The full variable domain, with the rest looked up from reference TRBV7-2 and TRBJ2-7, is GAGVSQSPSNKVTEKGKDVELRCDPISGHTALYWYRQSLGQGLEFLIYFQGNSAPDKSGLPSDRFSAERTGGSVSTLTIQRTQQEDSAVYLCASRANYEQYFGPGTRLTVT.

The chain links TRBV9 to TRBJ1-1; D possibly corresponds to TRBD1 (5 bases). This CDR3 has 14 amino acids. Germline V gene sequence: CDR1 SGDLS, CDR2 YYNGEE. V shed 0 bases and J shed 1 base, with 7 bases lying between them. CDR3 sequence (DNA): TGTGCCAGCAGCGTAGTGAGGGGGAACACTGAAGCTTTCTTT. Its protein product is CASSVVRGNTEAFF.

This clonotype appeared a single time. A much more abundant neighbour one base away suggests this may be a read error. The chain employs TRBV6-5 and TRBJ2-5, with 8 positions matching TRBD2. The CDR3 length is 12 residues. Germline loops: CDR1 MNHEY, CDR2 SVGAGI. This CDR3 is CASNPGGETLYF. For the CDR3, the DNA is TGTGCCAGCAATCCGGGGGGGGAGACCCTGTACTTC.

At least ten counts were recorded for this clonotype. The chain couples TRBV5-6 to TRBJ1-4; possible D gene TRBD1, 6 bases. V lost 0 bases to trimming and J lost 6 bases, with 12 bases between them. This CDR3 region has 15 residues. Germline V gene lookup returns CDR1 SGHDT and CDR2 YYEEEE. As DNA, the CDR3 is TGTGCCAGCAGCTTGGGATGGACAGCTCATGAAAAACTGTTTTTT. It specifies CASSLGWTAHEKLFF.

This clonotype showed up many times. The CDR3 coding sequence is TGCGCCAGCGGGTTCGGAGGGGACCCCCAAGAGACCCAGTACTTC. It yields the protein CASGFGGDPQETQYF. The rearrangement uses TRBV5-1 and TRBJ2-5; possibly TRBD2 for D (6 bases). CDR3 size: 15 residues. CDR1 and CDR2 from the germline V gene are SGHRS and YFSETQ. Trimming removed 7 bases from V and 1 base from J, with 17 bases in between.

CDR3 loop: CASRKGLAGGTSYNEQFF. CDR3 in DNA: TGTGCCAGCAGAAAAGGACTAGCGGGAGGGACCTCCTACAATGAGCAGTTCTTC. The genes are TRBV6-2 or TRBV6-3 and TRBJ2-1; TRBD2 aligns across 15 bases. Trimming at V came to 6 bases and at J to 0 bases, leaving 6 bases not matched to a gene. Germline V gives CDR1 MNHEY, CDR2 SVGEGT. CDR3 size: 18 residues.